Following are 17 T cell receptor beta chains from one sample sequenced in a study of T cell repertoires in cytomegalovirus infection (dated by TCRdb to 2018 to 2020). Sequenced using an Illumina HiSeq 1500. In TCRdb, the public reads were trimmed at Q25 with fastp and aligned with MiXCR, with productive beta chains retained. Each entry is one CDR3 protein sequence, shown with its most common DNA and genes. In all, the sample holds hundreds of thousands of distinct CDR3 sequences, and about 11% of those were seen once. 10% of the sample goes to the ten largest clones. The source material was PBMCs. These receptors originate from a human donor in good health (CMV status not recorded). Some clones in this sample may be carry-over from other donors' samples.

At least ten counts were recorded for this clonotype. V is TRBV2 and J is TRBJ2-2; 10 bases match TRBD2. The CDR3 runs 15 residues. Trimming removed 6 bases from V and 5 bases from J; junction bases left unmatched: 6. From germline, CDR1 is SNHLY and CDR2 FYNNEI. The CDR3 DNA reads as TGTGCCAGCAGAGAACTAGCGGGGAAGACCGGGGAGCTGTTTTTT. Translated, it gives CASRELAGKTGELFF.

This clonotype was detected many times. V and J are TRBV4-1 and TRBJ2-2; TRBD1 aligns across 8 bases. CDR3 size: 17 residues. After removal of 2 bases from V and 1 base from J, the junction contained 6 bases not matched to a gene. The V gene's germline CDR1 is MGHRA and CDR2 YSYEKL. The CDR3 protein is CASSQFAGQENTGELFF. The CDR3 nucleotides read TGCGCCAGCAGCCAATTTGCGGGACAGGAGAACACCGGGGAGCTGTTTTTT.

This clonotype has just a few counts. CDR3 in DNA: TGTGCCAGCAGTTCGCCAGGCGTAGTCAGGGGAGCCAAAAACATTCAGTACTTC. Encoded protein: CASSSPGVVRGAKNIQYF. V and J are TRBV28 and TRBJ2-4, with D possibly TRBD1 on 6 matching bases. The CDR3 length is 18 residues. Trimming cost V 4 bases and J 0 bases, with 19 bases left between them. The germline V gene has CDR1 MDHEN and CDR2 SYDVKM.

This clonotype was detected many times. The chain links TRBV18 to TRBJ2-3, with D maybe TRBD1 (5 bases). The CDR3 has 14 amino acids. Trimming pared 4 bases from V and 3 bases from J, leaving 11 bases between. The germline V gene encodes CDR1 KGHSH and CDR2 LQKENI. CDR3 coding DNA: TGTGCCAGCTCACGAAATAAGGGGACAGATACGCAGTATTTT. Protein product: CASSRNKGTDTQYF. Supplemented by reference TRBV18 and TRBJ2-3, the full variable domain reads NAGVMQNPRHLVRRRGQEARLRCSPMKGHSHVYWYRQLPEEGLKFMVYLQKENIIDESGMPKERFSAEFPKEGPSILRIQQVVRGDSAAYFCASSRNKGTDTQYFGPGTRLTVL.

The genes are TRBV6-1 and TRBJ1-1; D perhaps matches TRBD1 (6 bases). The V end was cut by 2 bases, the J end by 9 bases, with 13 bases between. Germline V gives CDR1 MNHNS, CDR2 SASEGT. CDR3 length: 13 residues. The CDR3 DNA is TGTGCCAGCAGTGAAAAGGACAGACCTCAAGCTTTCTTT. Translating it yields CASSEKDRPQAFF.

This clonotype has more than one count but fewer than ten. The chain joins TRBV24-1 to TRBJ1-5; 7 bases map to TRBD1. CDR3 length: 14 amino acids. The germline gives CDR1 KGHDR, CDR2 SFDVKD. V trimming: 6 bases; J trimming: 7 bases; junction bases outside the gene matches: 8. CDR3 amino acids: CATSPGTAYQPQHF. CDR3 coding DNA: TGTGCCACCAGTCCTGGGACAGCATACCAGCCCCAGCATTTT.

This clonotype was seen ten or more times. The chain has TRBV20-1 and TRBJ1-3; 7 bases line up with TRBD1. V lost 0 bases and J lost 6; bases outside the gene matches: 11. This CDR3 is built from 16 residues. CDR1 is DFQATT, CDR2 SNEGSKA, per germline (reference sequence). CDR3 residues: CSARDLQGPMQNTIYF. The CDR3 coding sequence is TGCAGTGCTAGAGATCTACAGGGGCCAATGCAAAACACCATATATTTT.

The chain carries TRBV3-1 and TRBJ1-1, with unresolved D. The CDR3 length is 13 residues. Trimming cost V 3 bases and J 5 bases, with 10 bases left between them. Looked up from germline, CDR1 is LGHDT and CDR2 is YNNKEL (reference sequence). CDR3 in amino acids: CASSQEIPTEAFF. DNA of the CDR3: TGTGCCAGCAGCCAGGAAATTCCGACTGAAGCTTTCTTT.

This sequence joins TRBV12-5 and TRBJ1-1, with D unclear. The CDR3 has 13 amino acids. The germline V and J ends were trimmed by 1 base and 7 bases, with 10 bases remaining between them. Per germline, CDR1 LGHNT and CDR2 FRNRAP. CDR3: CASGLEGSNEAFF. DNA for the CDR3: TGTGCTAGTGGTTTGGAAGGGAGCAATGAAGCTTTCTTT.

Points on this clonotype: At one boundary the junction diverges from the germline segment, which might be a read error. This CDR3 is CASSTGTSGQYQEAQYF. CDR3 in DNA: TGTGCCAGTAGTACTGGGACTAGCGGACAATACCAAGAGGCCCAGTACTTC. The chain couples TRBV19 to TRBJ2-5; 11 bases align to TRBD2. The CDR3 extends over 17 amino acids. The germline CDR1 and CDR2 sequences are LNHDA and SQIVND (reference sequence). Full variable domain (remainder filled in from reference TRBV19 and TRBJ2-5): DGGITQSPKYLFRKEGQNVTLSCEQNLNHDAMYWYRQDPGQGLRLIYYSQIVNDFQKGDIAEGYSVSREKKESFPLTVTSAQKNPTAFYLCASSTGTSGQYQEAQYFGPGTRLLVL.

The chain has TRBV18 and TRBJ1-3, with D possibly TRBD1 on 6 matching bases. The V end lost 2 bases, the J end lost 0 bases, and 14 bases lay between the germline ends. CDR3 length: 17 amino acids. The germline CDR1 and CDR2 sequences are KGHSH and LQKENI. Here the CDR3 reads CASSPRTVYSSGNTIYF. CDR3 bases: TGTGCCAGCTCACCAAGGACAGTGTACTCCTCTGGAAACACCATATATTTT. The full variable domain, in which reference TRBV18 and TRBJ1-3 provide the parts outside the CDR3, is NAGVMQNPRHLVRRRGQEARLRCSPMKGHSHVYWYRQLPEEGLKFMVYLQKENIIDESGMPKERFSAEFPKEGPSILRIQQVVRGDSAAYFCASSPRTVYSSGNTIYFGEGSWLTVV.

V gene TRBV18 combines with J gene TRBJ2-3, with a tentative D call TRBD1 (6 bases). Trimming removed 5 bases from V and 3 bases from J, with 12 bases in between. Germline-derived CDR1 and CDR2 are KGHSH and LQKENI. CDR3 length equals 14 residues. The CDR3 sequence: CASSRFQGTDTQYF. DNA of the CDR3: TGTGCCAGCTCAAGATTCCAGGGGACAGATACGCAGTATTTT.

This clonotype was seen only a few times. This chain connects TRBV5-1 to TRBJ2-5, with D tentatively TRBD2 (6 bases). V dropped 5 bases and J dropped 3 bases, with 11 bases sitting between them. Germline CDR1 and CDR2: SGHRS and YFSETQ. This CDR3 has 13 residues. This chain's CDR3 is CASSPRREETQYF. The CDR3 DNA sequence: TGCGCCAGCAGTCCGCGGAGGGAAGAGACCCAGTACTTC.

This clonotype was counted many times. V and J are TRBV28 and TRBJ2-1; 7 positions match TRBD2. Germline CDR1 MDHEN, CDR2 SYDVKM. The CDR3 is made up of 15 amino acids. J gave up 6 bases and V 6 bases, and 11 bases lay outside the gene matches. The CDR3: CASSQAGRGVNEQFF. In DNA form, the CDR3 reads TGTGCCAGCAGCCAAGCGGGACGGGGCGTCAATGAGCAGTTCTTC.

This clonotype was observed a few times. This sequence joins TRBV5-4 and TRBJ1-2; TRBD1 is a possible D gene (5 bases). V was pared by 4 bases and J by 2 bases, with 12 bases between. The CDR3 loop spans 14 amino acids. Germline V CDR1 and CDR2: SGHNT, YYREEE (reference sequence). CDR3 bases: TGTGCCAGCAGCCCCCTGAAGGGGAACTATGGCTACACCTTC. This sequence encodes CASSPLKGNYGYTF.

This clonotype was recorded a few times. The chain has TRBV4-1 and TRBJ1-2; TRBD1 aligns across 8 bases. There are 14 residues in the CDR3. Germline CDR1 is MGHRA and CDR2 is YSYEKL. J lost 6 bases, V lost 0 bases, and 3 bases had no gene match. The CDR3 DNA sequence: TGCGCCAGCAGCCAAGAGGAGGACAGGGATGGCTACACCTTC. Its protein product is CASSQEEDRDGYTF.

This chain connects TRBV7-6 to TRBJ1-2; D remains unclear. Germline V gene sequence: CDR1 SGHVS, CDR2 FNYEAQ. V gave up 11 bases and J gave up 6 bases, with 4 bases separating them. CDR3 size: 8 residues. The CDR3 nucleotides read TGTGCCCTGAATGGCTACACCTTC. It specifies CALNGYTF.